This T cell receptor (beta chain) was profiled in a study of cytomegalovirus exposure and HLA in healthy donors. Primers included in the PCR were 60 Vbeta and 13 Jbeta primers. Using immunoSEQ multiplex PCR, the repertoire was profiled, and TCRdb retains in-frame clones only, with some absent. The data contain 200,000 or so clones, approximately 88% of them singletons. General study results and limits: V- and J-gene trimming of TCR beta was linked (in a later analysis) to a missense DCLRE1C variant. Being indistinguishable, some V segments were excluded, TRBV6-2 and TRBV6-3 among them.

Germline V gene lookup returns CDR1 SGHRS and CDR2 YFSETQ. This CDR3 has 12 residues. As for this clone: Antigen unknown.

The sample was PBMCs. This clonotype originated in a boy younger than 10 in good health and CMV-seronegative. This chain uses TRBV5-1 with TRBJ2-5; D might be TRBD2 (6 bases). The J call is uncertain, as TRBJ2-7 better fits the DNA end. The CDR3 region is CASSLPGVEQYF. The CDR3 DNA reads as TGCGCCAGCAGCTTGCCGGGGGTCGAGCAGTACTTC.